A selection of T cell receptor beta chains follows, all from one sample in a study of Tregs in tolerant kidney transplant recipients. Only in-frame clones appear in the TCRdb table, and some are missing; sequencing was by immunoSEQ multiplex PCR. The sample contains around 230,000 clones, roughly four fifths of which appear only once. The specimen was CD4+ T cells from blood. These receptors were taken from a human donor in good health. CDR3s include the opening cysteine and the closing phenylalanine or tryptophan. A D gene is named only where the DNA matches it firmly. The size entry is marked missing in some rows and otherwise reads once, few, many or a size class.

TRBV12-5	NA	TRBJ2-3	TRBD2	CASGLVLAGGRADTQYF	TGTGCTAGTGGTTTGGTACTAGCGGGGGGGAGAGCAGATACGCAGTATTTT
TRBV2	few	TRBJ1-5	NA	CASRGGSNQPQHF	TGTGCCAGCAGGGGGGGGAGCAATCAGCCCCAGCATTTT
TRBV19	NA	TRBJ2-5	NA	CASSITQGWETQYF	TGTGCCAGTAGTATTACACAGGGCTGGGAGACCCAGTACTTC
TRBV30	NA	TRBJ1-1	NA	CAWTVRPGRQQQIQGSRAGAFF	TGTGCCTGGACTGTAAGACCGGGACGGCAACAGCAGATCCAGGGGTCACGCGCGGGGGCTTTCTTT
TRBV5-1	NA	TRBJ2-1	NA	CASSLDRDPQFF	TGCGCCAGCAGCTTGGACCGGGACCCTCAGTTCTTC
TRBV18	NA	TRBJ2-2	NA	CASSPSTNTGELFF	TGTGCCAGCTCACCCAGCACCAACACCGGGGAGCTGTTTTTT
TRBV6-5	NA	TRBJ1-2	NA	CASSYSGGRGNYGYTF	TGTGCCAGCAGTTACTCTGGGGGGCGCGGGAACTATGGCTACACCTTC
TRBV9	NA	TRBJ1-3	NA	CASSVVAATGDGNTIYF	TGTGCCAGCAGCGTAGTAGCAGCGACGGGTGATGGAAACACCATATATTTT
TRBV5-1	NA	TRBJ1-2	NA	CASSLVAHSGYTF	TGCGCCAGCAGCTTAGTGGCCCATAGCGGCTACACCTTC
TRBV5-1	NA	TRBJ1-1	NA	CASSLEGGNTEAFF	TGCGCCAGCAGCTTGGAAGGGGGGAACACTGAAGCTTTCTTT
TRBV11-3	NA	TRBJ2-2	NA	CASSLGGSYTGELFF	TGTGCCAGCAGCTTGGGGGGCTCGTACACCGGGGAGCTGTTTTTT
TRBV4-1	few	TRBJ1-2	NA	CASSPLFPRDRRYGYTF	TGCGCCAGCAGCCCCCTTTTCCCCCGGGACCGACGCTATGGCTACACCTTC
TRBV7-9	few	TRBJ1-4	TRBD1	CASSVNRGTRTNEKLFF	TGTGCCAGCAGCGTTAACAGGGGAACTAGAACTAATGAAAAACTGTTTTTT
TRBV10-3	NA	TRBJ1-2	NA	CAISEWAEAYGYTF	TGTGCCATCAGTGAGTGGGCCGAGGCCTATGGCTACACCTTC
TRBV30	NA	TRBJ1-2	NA	CAWSPARTGGYTF	TGTGCCTGGAGCCCTGCTAGGACGGGCGGCTACACCTTC
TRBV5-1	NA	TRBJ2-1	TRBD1	CASSAGTGVGYEQFF	TGCGCCAGCAGCGCTGGGACAGGTGTTGGCTATGAGCAGTTCTTC
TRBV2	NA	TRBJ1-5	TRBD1	CASSEGQGAGPQHF	TGTGCCAGCAGTGAGGGACAGGGGGCTGGGCCCCAGCATTTT
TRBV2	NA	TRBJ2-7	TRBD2	CASKRGLAGGFTYEQYF	TGTGCCAGCAAGAGGGGACTAGCGGGAGGGTTCACCTACGAGCAGTACTTC
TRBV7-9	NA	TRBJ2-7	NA	CAGSARESSYEQYF	TGTGCCGGGTCCGCTAGAGAGAGCTCCTACGAGCAGTACTTC
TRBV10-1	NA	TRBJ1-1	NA	CASSEIGTGGTEAFF	TGCGCCAGCAGTGAGATTGGTACGGGGGGCACTGAAGCTTTCTTT
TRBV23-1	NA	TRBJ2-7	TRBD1	CASGHCSQGVPPEQYF	TGCGCCAGCGGCCATTGCAGCCAGGGGGTCCCGCCCGAGCAGTACTTC
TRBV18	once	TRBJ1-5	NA	CASSPPNRDNQPQHF	TGTGCCAGCTCACCACCGAACAGGGACAATCAGCCCCAGCATTTT
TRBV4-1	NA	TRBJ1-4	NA	CASSRNEKLFF	TGCGCCAGCAGCCGGAATGAAAAACTGTTTTTT
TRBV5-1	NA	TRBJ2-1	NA	CASSLGGAGEQFF	TGCGCCAGCAGCTTGGGAGGGGCGGGGGAGCAGTTCTTC
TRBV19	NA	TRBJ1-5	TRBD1	CASNALRQGVRRPQHF	TGTGCCAGTAACGCCTTGAGGCAGGGGGTGCGAAGACCCCAGCATTTT
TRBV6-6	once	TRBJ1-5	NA	CASSLGWRQPQHF	TGTGCCAGCAGCCTAGGTTGGCGTCAGCCCCAGCATTTT
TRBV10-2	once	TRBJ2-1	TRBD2	CASGESSGTYNEQFF	TGCGCCAGCGGGGAGTCAAGCGGGACCTACAATGAGCAGTTCTTC
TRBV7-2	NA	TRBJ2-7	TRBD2	CASSATSGPMRGQYF	TGTGCCAGCAGTGCGACTAGCGGCCCGATGCGGGGGCAGTACTTC
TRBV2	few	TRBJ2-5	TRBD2	CASGGEGTQYF	TGTGCCAGCGGGGGGGAGGGGACCCAGTACTTC
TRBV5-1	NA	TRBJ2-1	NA	CASRKQGSNEQFF	TGCGCCAGCAGGAAACAGGGAAGCAATGAGCAGTTCTTC
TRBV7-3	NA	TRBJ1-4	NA	CASSLYPDSEKLFF	TGTGCCAGCAGCTTGTATCCGGACAGTGAAAAACTGTTTTTT
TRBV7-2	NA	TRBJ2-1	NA	CASSLQKTSGREQFF	TGTGCCAGCAGCTTACAGAAGACCTCCGGAAGGGAGCAGTTCTTC
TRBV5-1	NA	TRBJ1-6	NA	CASSFGAGANYNSPLHF	TGCGCCAGCAGCTTCGGTGCAGGGGCCAACTATAATTCACCCCTCCACTTT
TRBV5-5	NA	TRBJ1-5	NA	CASSLVGGDQPQHF	TGTGCCAGCAGCTTGGTAGGAGGAGATCAGCCCCAGCATTTT
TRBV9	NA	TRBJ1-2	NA	CASSVEASGSYGYTF	TGTGCCAGCAGCGTAGAAGCCAGCGGGTCCTATGGCTACACCTTC
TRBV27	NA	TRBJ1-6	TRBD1	CASSLSRQGAPLHF	TGTGCCAGCAGTTTATCTCGACAGGGCGCACCCCTCCACTTT
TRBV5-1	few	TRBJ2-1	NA	CASSLGPYNEQFF	TGCGCCAGCAGCTTGGGTCCTTACAATGAGCAGTTCTTC
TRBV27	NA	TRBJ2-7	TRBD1	CASRFLGQTRYEQYF	TGTGCCAGCAGATTCCTGGGACAGACGCGCTACGAGCAGTACTTC
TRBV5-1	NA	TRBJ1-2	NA	CASSLTGYYGYTF	TGCGCCAGCAGCTTGACAGGGTACTATGGCTACACCTTC
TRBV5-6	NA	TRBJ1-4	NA	CASSLRGAGEKLFF	TGTGCCAGCAGCTTGAGAGGGGCAGGGGAAAAACTGTTTTTT
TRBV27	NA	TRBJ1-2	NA	CASSRPTGNGYTF	TGTGCCAGCAGTCGCCCCACAGGGAATGGCTACACCTTC
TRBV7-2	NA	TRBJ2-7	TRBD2	CASSLFSGGGAYEQCF	TGTGCCAGCAGCTTATTTTCGGGGGGAGGAGCCTACGAGCAGTGCTTC
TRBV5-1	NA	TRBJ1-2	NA	CASSLEGTGYTF	TGCGCCAGCAGCTTGGAGGGTACGGGCTACACCTTC
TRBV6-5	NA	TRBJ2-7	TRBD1	CASSQYWGQQGEQYF	TGTGCCAGCAGTCAATATTGGGGACAGCAGGGAGAGCAGTACTTC
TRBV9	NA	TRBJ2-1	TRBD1	CASSAPRDRVYNEQFF	TGTGCCAGCAGCGCACCGAGGGACAGGGTATACAATGAGCAGTTCTTC
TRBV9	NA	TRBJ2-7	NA	CASSPQMGGYGEQYF	TGTGCCAGCAGCCCGCAAATGGGCGGATATGGCGAGCAGTACTTC